The rows below give T cell receptor beta chains drawn from one sample of a study of shared clonotypes between healthy human individuals. TCRdb keeps only in-frame clones here, not all; method: immunoSEQ multiplex PCR. The sample shows 550,000 to 700,000 clones, approximately 73% of them seen only once. Sequencing input: memory CD4+ T cells sorted from blood. These receptors came from a young woman in good health. Each CDR3 is given with its conserved first and last residue. The D gene is left open where the match is weak. Rows give clone size only sometimes, using once, few, many, or a class for an expanded clone.

size: few; J: TRBJ2-3; V: TRBV12-5; D: -; CDR3: CASGLSMTSTSIDTQYF; DNA: TGTGCTAGTGGTTTGTCAATGACTAGTACTTCCATAGATACGCAGTATTTT
size: -; J: TRBJ2-1; V: TRBV28; D: TRBD2; CDR3: CSGGSSYNEQFF; DNA: TGTTCGGGCGGGAGTTCCTACAATGAGCAGTTCTTC
size: -; J: TRBJ2-3; V: TRBV28; D: -; CDR3: CASSFAGGNVGDTQYF; DNA: TGTGCCAGCAGTTTTGCAGGCGGGAATGTTGGAGATACGCAGTATTTT
size: -; J: TRBJ2-5; V: TRBV5-6; D: TRBD1; CDR3: CASSGQGVETQYF; DNA: TGTGCCAGCAGCGGCCAGGGGGTTGAGACCCAGTACTTC
size: few; J: TRBJ2-5; V: TRBV30; D: TRBD2; CDR3: CAWKGNGRNWETQYF; DNA: TGTGCCTGGAAGGGAAACGGGAGGAACTGGGAGACCCAGTACTTC
size: -; J: TRBJ2-7; V: TRBV30; D: -; CDR3: CAWSGGGPHEQYF; DNA: TGTGCCTGGAGTGGAGGCGGGCCCCACGAGCAGTACTTC
size: -; J: TRBJ2-3; V: TRBV6-1; D: TRBD2; CDR3: CASSPGVAGRDTQYF; DNA: TGTGCCAGCAGTCCCGGGGTAGCGGGACGAGATACGCAGTATTTT
size: -; J: TRBJ2-7; V: TRBV29-1; D: TRBD1; CDR3: CSAGQGANEQYF; DNA: TGCAGCGCAGGACAGGGGGCCAACGAGCAGTACTTC
size: -; J: TRBJ2-7; V: TRBV7-2; D: -; CDR3: CASTTYQETYEQYF; DNA: TGTGCCAGCACCACCTACCAGGAAACCTACGAGCAGTACTTC
size: -; J: TRBJ1-1; V: TRBV27; D: -; CDR3: CASSLRGVETWEAFF; DNA: TGTGCCAGCAGTTTAAGGGGGGTGGAGACCTGGGAAGCTTTCTTT
size: -; J: TRBJ2-1; V: TRBV28; D: TRBD2; CDR3: CASSSDGLAGAPSYNEQFF; DNA: TGTGCCAGCAGTTCAGATGGACTAGCGGGAGCACCCTCCTACAATGAGCAGTTCTTC
size: -; J: TRBJ2-3; V: TRBV6-6; D: -; CDR3: CASSYPGGDTQYF; DNA: TGTGCCAGCAGTTACCCAGGTGGCGATACGCAGTATTTT
size: few; J: TRBJ1-5; V: TRBV28; D: -; CDR3: CASSLYNSGQPQHF; DNA: TGTGCCAGCAGTTTATATAACAGTGGTCAGCCCCAGCATTTT
size: -; J: TRBJ1-2; V: TRBV9; D: -; CDR3: CASGGGFNYGYTF; DNA: TGTGCCAGCGGAGGGGGATTTAACTATGGCTACACCTTC
size: -; J: TRBJ2-6; V: TRBV7-9; D: -; CDR3: CASSLGSGSGANVLTF; DNA: TGTGCCAGCAGCCTTGGTTCAGGCTCTGGGGCCAACGTCCTGACTTTC
size: -; J: TRBJ1-3; V: TRBV19; D: -; CDR3: CASSTPGRRSGNTIYF; DNA: TGTGCCAGTAGTACCCCTGGGCGACGGTCTGGAAACACCATATATTTT
size: many; J: TRBJ2-1; V: TRBV6-5; D: -; CDR3: CASSQTSREQFF; DNA: TGTGCCAGCAGTCAGACTAGTCGGGAGCAGTTCTTC
size: many; J: TRBJ1-1; V: TRBV2; D: -; CDR3: CASTMGGWTEAFF; DNA: TGTGCCAGCACGATGGGAGGGTGGACTGAAGCTTTCTTT
size: -; J: TRBJ2-4; V: TRBV2; D: -; CDR3: CASSTGLAKNIQYF; DNA: TGTGCCAGCAGTACAGGGCTAGCCAAAAACATTCAGTACTTC
size: -; J: TRBJ2-7; V: TRBV5-1; D: TRBD1; CDR3: CASRGQGYEQYF; DNA: TGCGCCAGCAGAGGACAGGGCTACGAGCAGTACTTC
size: once; J: TRBJ1-2; V: TRBV28; D: -; CDR3: CASSYEARDYGYTF; DNA: TGTGCCAGCAGTTACGAGGCCCGGGACTATGGCTACACCTTC
size: -; J: TRBJ1-1; V: TRBV5-1; D: -; CDR3: CASSSHGTSNTEAFF; DNA: TGCGCCAGCAGCTCTCACGGGACATCGAACACTGAAGCTTTCTTT
size: -; J: TRBJ1-1; V: TRBV2; D: -; CDR3: CASTQGYSLTEAFF; DNA: TGTGCCAGCACTCAGGGGTATTCGTTGACTGAAGCTTTCTTT
size: -; J: TRBJ2-2; V: TRBV5-6; D: -; CDR3: CASSLSERRRELFF; DNA: TGTGCCAGCAGCTTATCGGAGCGGCGCCGGGAGCTGTTTTTT
size: -; J: TRBJ2-2; V: TRBV4-1; D: TRBD2; CDR3: CASSQDPRSGRAPGELFF; DNA: TGCGCCAGCAGCCAAGATCCGAGGAGCGGGAGGGCCCCCGGGGAGCTGTTTTTT
size: -; J: TRBJ2-2; V: TRBV21-1; D: -; CDR3: CASSKGNPEPGELFF; DNA: TGTGCCAGCAGCAAAGGAAATCCGGAACCCGGGGAGCTGTTTTTT
size: once; J: TRBJ2-3; V: TRBV29-1; D: -; CDR3: CSVDRREDTQYF; DNA: TGCAGCGTTGATAGGAGGGAGGATACGCAGTATTTT
size: -; J: TRBJ2-5; V: TRBV19; D: -; CDR3: CASSMGLQETQYF; DNA: TGTGCCAGTAGTATGGGTCTTCAAGAGACCCAGTACTTC
size: -; J: TRBJ1-1; V: TRBV2; D: -; CDR3: CASRKTGGTEAFF; DNA: TGTGCCAGCAGAAAGACAGGCGGGACTGAAGCTTTCTTT
size: -; J: TRBJ1-4; V: TRBV6-5; D: TRBD1; CDR3: CASSRDRGEKLFF; DNA: TGTGCCAGCAGCCGGGACAGGGGTGAAAAACTGTTTTTT
size: -; J: TRBJ1-3; V: TRBV11-2; D: -; CDR3: CASSLGPLSFGNTIYF; DNA: TGTGCCAGCAGCTTAGGACCATTAAGTTTCGGAAACACCATATATTTT
size: few; J: TRBJ2-7; V: TRBV4-1; D: TRBD2; CDR3: CASSQDTGGPGEQYF; DNA: TGCGCCAGCAGCCAAGATACGGGAGGGCCGGGCGAGCAGTACTTC
size: few; J: TRBJ1-2; V: TRBV7-9; D: TRBD1; CDR3: CASSTRTGAVDYGYTF; DNA: TGTGCCAGCAGCACCCGGACAGGGGCCGTGGACTATGGCTACACCTTC
size: -; J: TRBJ2-1; V: TRBV11-2; D: TRBD2; CDR3: CASLRIPFSGRVNEQFF; DNA: TGTGCCAGCCTGCGAATCCCGTTCAGCGGGAGAGTCAATGAGCAGTTCTTC
size: -; J: TRBJ1-4; V: TRBV23-1; D: TRBD1; CDR3: CASTTSQGRWATNEKLFF; DNA: TGCGCCAGCACCACCTCACAGGGGAGGTGGGCAACTAATGAAAAACTGTTTTTT
size: -; J: TRBJ1-1; V: TRBV2; D: -; CDR3: CAEAGNEAFF; DNA: TGTGCCGAGGCTGGGAATGAAGCTTTCTTT
size: -; J: TRBJ2-5; V: TRBV14; D: -; CDR3: CASSQFWGSETQYF; DNA: TGTGCCAGCAGCCAATTCTGGGGGTCGGAGACCCAGTACTTC
size: -; J: TRBJ2-1; V: TRBV5-1; D: TRBD1; CDR3: CASSLAVSGTGNNEQFF; DNA: TGCGCCAGCAGCTTGGCCGTTTCGGGGACAGGGAACAATGAGCAGTTCTTC
size: once; J: TRBJ1-1; V: TRBV5-1; D: -; CDR3: CASSGNNLNTEAFF; DNA: TGCGCCAGCAGTGGAAACAATTTGAACACTGAAGCTTTCTTT
size: -; J: TRBJ2-7; V: TRBV6-5; D: TRBD2; CDR3: CASRRRGGRSYEQYF; DNA: TGTGCCAGCAGGCGGCGGGGGGGCCGCTCCTACGAGCAGTACTTC
size: -; J: TRBJ2-3; V: TRBV7-8; D: TRBD2; CDR3: CASRQKVGTSGSTRTDTQYF; DNA: TGTGCCAGCAGACAGAAGGTTGGGACTAGCGGGAGTACGCGCACAGATACGCAGTATTTT